The rows below give T cell receptor beta chains drawn from one sample of a study of control samples from healthy donors and cancer patients. Some clones are missing from TCRdb's copy, which holds only in-frame ones; the method was immunoSEQ multiplex PCR. The table includes more than 150,000 clones, just under 95% detected once. Specimen: blood. The receptors shown here come from a man between 18 and 29 years old in good health. Each CDR3 is given with its conserved first and last residue. The order of the fields is V gene, clone size, J gene, D gene, CDR3 DNA, CDR3 protein. The D gene is left open where the match is weak. Clone size, where shown, is once, few, many, or a class for clones that have expanded.

v_gene: TRBV2; abundance: .; j_gene: TRBJ2-1; d_gene: TRBD1; CDR3nt: TGTGCCAGCAGTAAAGGACAGGGTGGCGAGCAGTTCTTC; CDR3aa: CASSKGQGGEQFF
v_gene: TRBV9; abundance: .; j_gene: TRBJ1-4; d_gene: .; CDR3nt: TGTGCCAGCAGCGTGAGGGGGGCTGGTTCTGAAAAACTGTTTTTT; CDR3aa: CASSVRGAGSEKLFF
v_gene: TRBV9; abundance: .; j_gene: TRBJ1-3; d_gene: .; CDR3nt: TGTGCCAGCAGCGTATCGTCGTTGCGTGTGCCCATATATTTT; CDR3aa: CASSVSSLRVPIYF
v_gene: TRBV29-1; abundance: .; j_gene: TRBJ2-3; d_gene: TRBD2; CDR3nt: TGCAGCGTTGAAGATCCGACTAGCCCAGATACGCAGTATTTT; CDR3aa: CSVEDPTSPDTQYF
v_gene: TRBV2; abundance: .; j_gene: TRBJ2-3; d_gene: .; CDR3nt: TGTGCCAGCAGTGAAGTTGCAGGGGTGACAGATACGCAGTATTTT; CDR3aa: CASSEVAGVTDTQYF
v_gene: TRBV5-8; abundance: .; j_gene: TRBJ2-2; d_gene: TRBD1; CDR3nt: TGTGCCACCGGTGACAGGGGGAGACCCACCGGGGAGCTGTTTTTT; CDR3aa: CATGDRGRPTGELFF
v_gene: TRBV19; abundance: once; j_gene: TRBJ1-5; d_gene: .; CDR3nt: TGTGCCAGTAGCCCCTCGGGATATAGCAATCAGCCCCAGCATTTT; CDR3aa: CASSPSGYSNQPQHF
v_gene: TRBV10-3; abundance: .; j_gene: TRBJ2-1; d_gene: .; CDR3nt: TGTGCCATCAGTGAGAGGGGGACGAACAATGAGCAGTTCTTC; CDR3aa: CAISERGTNNEQFF
v_gene: TRBV5-1; abundance: .; j_gene: TRBJ2-1; d_gene: TRBD1; CDR3nt: TGCGCCAGCAGCCGCAAACCCGGGACAGGGTCGGACAATGAGCAGTTCTTC; CDR3aa: CASSRKPGTGSDNEQFF
v_gene: TRBV28; abundance: .; j_gene: TRBJ2-2; d_gene: .; CDR3nt: TGTGCCAGCACTGGGACATCGAACACCGGGGAGCTGTTTTTT; CDR3aa: CASTGTSNTGELFF
v_gene: TRBV5-4; abundance: .; j_gene: TRBJ1-4; d_gene: TRBD1; CDR3nt: TGTGCCAGCAGCGTTGACAGGGGGTCTTATGAAAAACTGTTTTTT; CDR3aa: CASSVDRGSYEKLFF
v_gene: TRBV11-2; abundance: .; j_gene: TRBJ2-1; d_gene: .; CDR3nt: TGTGCCAGCAGCTTAGGATGGGGAGGCGATGAGCAGTTCTTC; CDR3aa: CASSLGWGGDEQFF
v_gene: TRBV5-1; abundance: .; j_gene: TRBJ2-3; d_gene: .; CDR3nt: TGCGCCAGCAGCTTTAGCGATATGACAGATACGCAGTATTTT; CDR3aa: CASSFSDMTDTQYF
v_gene: TRBV5-8; abundance: once; j_gene: TRBJ1-5; d_gene: .; CDR3nt: TGTGCCAGCAGCGGTGGGATCAATCAGCCCCAGCATTTT; CDR3aa: CASSGGINQPQHF
v_gene: TRBV9; abundance: .; j_gene: TRBJ2-2; d_gene: .; CDR3nt: TGTGCCAGCAGCCCAAGCCCTAGCAGCGGGGAGCTGTTTTTT; CDR3aa: CASSPSPSSGELFF
v_gene: TRBV4-1; abundance: .; j_gene: TRBJ2-5; d_gene: .; CDR3nt: TGCGCCAGCAGCCAAGTCCAAGCAGGGGGGAGAGAGACCCAGTACTTC; CDR3aa: CASSQVQAGGRETQYF
v_gene: TRBV15; abundance: .; j_gene: TRBJ1-4; d_gene: .; CDR3nt: TGTGCCACCAGCAGAGGATTGCAGGGAGCTAATGAAAAACTGTTTTTT; CDR3aa: CATSRGLQGANEKLFF
v_gene: TRBV6-5; abundance: .; j_gene: TRBJ1-2; d_gene: .; CDR3nt: TGTGCCACTGGGTTGCTTGGCTATGGCTACACCTTC; CDR3aa: CATGLLGYGYTF
v_gene: TRBV10-3; abundance: once; j_gene: TRBJ1-1; d_gene: TRBD1; CDR3nt: TGTGCCATCCGACAGGGCAGGGACACTGAAGCTTTCTTT; CDR3aa: CAIRQGRDTEAFF
v_gene: TRBV5-6; abundance: .; j_gene: TRBJ1-1; d_gene: .; CDR3nt: TGTGCCAGCAGCTTAGGGTTGCGTATCACTGAAGCTTTCTTT; CDR3aa: CASSLGLRITEAFF
v_gene: TRBV2; abundance: .; j_gene: TRBJ1-1; d_gene: .; CDR3nt: TGTGCCAGCAAAAGGGGTGGGAACACTGAAGCTTTCTTT; CDR3aa: CASKRGGNTEAFF
v_gene: TRBV7-2; abundance: .; j_gene: TRBJ1-6; d_gene: .; CDR3nt: TGTGCCAGCAGCACTCGACAGGAAAATTTTAATTCACCCCTCCACTTT; CDR3aa: CASSTRQENFNSPLHF
v_gene: TRBV6-5; abundance: .; j_gene: TRBJ2-3; d_gene: TRBD1; CDR3nt: TGTGCCACCGGGACAGGGGGCACAGATACGCAGTATTTT; CDR3aa: CATGTGGTDTQYF
v_gene: TRBV7-3; abundance: few; j_gene: TRBJ2-7; d_gene: .; CDR3nt: TGTGCCAGCAGCTTAATGGGTCAGAATGAGCAGTACTTC; CDR3aa: CASSLMGQNEQYF
v_gene: TRBV12-3/TRBV12-4; abundance: .; j_gene: TRBJ1-5; d_gene: .; CDR3nt: TGTGCCAGCAGTCCATATAGCAATCAGCCCCAGCATTTT; CDR3aa: CASSPYSNQPQHF
v_gene: TRBV13; abundance: .; j_gene: TRBJ2-3; d_gene: TRBD2; CDR3nt: TGTGCCAGCAGCAAGAGCGGGGGGAGGGATACGCAGTATTTT; CDR3aa: CASSKSGGRDTQYF
v_gene: TRBV19; abundance: .; j_gene: TRBJ1-2; d_gene: TRBD1; CDR3nt: TGTGCCAGTAGTACTAGGGACAGGGAGAATGGCTACACCTTC; CDR3aa: CASSTRDRENGYTF
v_gene: TRBV25-1; abundance: once; j_gene: TRBJ1-5; d_gene: TRBD1; CDR3nt: TGTGCCAGCAGTGAGGCAGGGGGAACGTCCCAGCATTTT; CDR3aa: CASSEAGGTSQHF